The rows below give T cell receptor beta chains drawn from one sample of a study of T-cell memory formation after mild COVID-19. TCRdb re-called the 5' RACE reads through MiXCR, storing one row per CDR3 protein. The repertoire holds approximately 170,000 distinct CDR3 sequences, roughly 13% seen once, with roughly 3.4% in the top ten. The material sequenced was PBMCs or a T cell subset sorted from them (not recorded which). These TCRs come from a man younger than 35 who had mild COVID-19 (a few samples of this study predate the infection). Cell type and time point are not known. The CDR3 runs from the conserved cysteine through the conserved F or W. The D gene is left open where the match is weak. Clone size is shown for a subset of rows, as once, few, many or a class of expanded clone.

- TRBJ2-3 TRBV2 few TGTGCCGGGAGGGGGCGCGGAGATACGCAGTATTTT CAGRGRGDTQYF
- TRBJ1-1 TRBV6-5 - TGTGCCAGCAGTTACTCCCAGGGGACTGAAGCTTTCTTT CASSYSQGTEAFF
TRBD1 TRBJ1-2 TRBV10-2 - TGCGCCAGCGTGACAGGGGGCGCCTCGGGGGCTGGCTACACCTTC CASVTGGASGAGYTF
- TRBJ1-1 TRBV19 few TGTGCCAGTACCCCTCGGAGGTCCCGGAGATTGGCTTTCTTT CASTPRRSRRLAFF
TRBD1 TRBJ2-3 TRBV7-3 - TGTGCCAGCAGCTTCGGGACAGGGCCAGATACGCAGTATTTT CASSFGTGPDTQYF
- TRBJ2-3 TRBV5-5 - TGTGCCAGCAAGTGGACAGATCGTGCAGATACGCAGTATTTT CASKWTDRADTQYF
TRBD1 TRBJ2-2 TRBV10-2 few TGCGCCAGCAGTGAAATTTCGGGACAGGGGTACACCGGGGAGCTGTTTTTT CASSEISGQGYTGELFF
- TRBJ1-1 TRBV11-2 - TGTGCCAGCAGCTCAGGGGAGAACACTGAAGCTTTCTTT CASSSGENTEAFF
TRBD1 TRBJ2-7 TRBV7-9 - TGTGCCAGCAGCTTAGGGACAGGGTCCTACGAGCAGTACTTC CASSLGTGSYEQYF
TRBD1 TRBJ2-7 TRBV10-1 - TGCGCCAGCAGTGACCCCGGGACAGGGTCTTACGAGCAGTACTTC CASSDPGTGSYEQYF
TRBD2 TRBJ2-7 TRBV14 - TGTGCCAGCAGCCCTAGCGGGGCACCCTCCTACGAGCAGTACTTC CASSPSGAPSYEQYF
TRBD2 TRBJ2-1 TRBV7-2 - TGTGCCAGCAGATCCGGGAGGGCCTCCTACAATGAGCAGTTCTTC CASRSGRASYNEQFF
- TRBJ2-2 TRBV7-8 - TGTGCCAGCACCCAAGGTGGGGCCGGGGGCACCGGGGAGCTGTTTTTT CASTQGGAGGTGELFF
- TRBJ1-2 TRBV5-1 - TGCGCCAGCAGTTTGCCTTCCTATGGCTACACCTTC CASSLPSYGYTF
- TRBJ1-2 TRBV7-9 few TGTGCCAGCGGCCCAGGGAACTATGGCTACACCTTC CASGPGNYGYTF
TRBD2 TRBJ2-5 TRBV5-4 - TGTGCCAGCAGCTTGGTGCCGGGGGGACAAGAGACCCAGTACTTC CASSLVPGGQETQYF
TRBD2 TRBJ2-3 TRBV11-2 - TGTGCCAGCAGCAAGGGGACTAGCGGGGCAAGCACAGATACGCAGTATTTT CASSKGTSGASTDTQYF
TRBD2 TRBJ2-1 TRBV12-3/TRBV12-4 few TGTGCCAGCAGTTTTGGTAGCGGGGGGGACCCTGAGCAGTTCTTC CASSFGSGGDPEQFF